Listed below are T cell receptor beta chains from one sample, sequenced in a study of tumor-infiltrating lymphocytes in primary liver carcinoma. One entry per CDR3 protein results from TCRdb running MiXCR on the multiplex PCR reads. The sample includes approximately 53,000 distinct CDR3 sequences, around 77% of them seen just once. Sequencing was performed on liver tumor tissue from sampling region 5. These receptors all come from a man between 35 and 55 years old with primary liver carcinoma and hepatitis B virus infection. Both conserved end residues are part of each CDR3. A D gene is named only where the DNA matches it firmly. Rows may omit the clone size; those that give it use once, few, many or a size class.

clone size,V gene,D gene,J gene,CDR3 protein,CDR3 DNA
few,TRBV24-1,TRBD2,TRBJ2-7,CATSDSTSVSYEQYF,TGTGCCACCAGTGACTCAACTAGCGTGAGCTACGAGCAGTATTTC
.,TRBV7-6,.,TRBJ2-5,CASSQSEGTQYF,TGTGCCAGCAGCCAGTCTGAGGGGACCCAGTATTTC
.,TRBV6-5,.,TRBJ2-3,CASSSSRDSVKLYF,TGTGCCAGCAGTTCCTCCCGGGACTCCGTAAAGCTGTATTTT
.,TRBV7-9,.,TRBJ2-7,CASSLPGKEKYF,TGTGCCAGCAGCTTGCCTGGTAAGGAGAAGTACTTC
.,TRBV2,.,TRBJ2-5,CASSDSGTTNLLDTQYF,TGTGCCAGCAGCGACTCCGGGACAACCAACCTCCTGGACACCCAGTACTTC
few,TRBV12-3/TRBV12-4,.,TRBJ1-2,CANSLTGLVGYTF,TGTGCCAACAGTTTAACAGGGCTAGTTGGCTACACCTTC
.,TRBV29-1,.,TRBJ1-2,CSVQGLDGYTF,TGCAGTGTCCAGGGGTTGGATGGCTACACCTTC
.,TRBV30,.,TRBJ1-2,CAWTCDRLSYTF,TGTGCCTGGACCTGCGACAGGCTAAGCTACACCTTC
.,TRBV5-1,.,TRBJ2-3,CARMDGQPTDTQYF,TGCGCCCGCATGGACGGACAACCCACAGATACGCAGTATTTT
.,TRBV29-1,TRBD2,TRBJ2-3,CSVQGLAGGRVDTQYF,TGCAGCGTCCAGGGATTAGCGGGAGGGAGGGTAGATACGCAGTATTTT
once,TRBV4-2,TRBD2,TRBJ2-7,CVSSAAGSGSSDEHYF,TGTGTCAGCAGCGCCGCCGGGAGCGGGAGCTCCGACGAGCATTACTTC
few,TRBV6-6,TRBD1,TRBJ1-1,CASSTGVTTEAFF,TGTGCCAGTAGCACAGGGGTGACTACTGAAGCCTTCTTT
medium-sized,TRBV29-1,TRBD2,TRBJ2-7,CSSLTSDHEQYF,TGCAGCTCCCTGACTAGCGACCACGAGCAGTACTTC
.,TRBV12-3/TRBV12-4,.,TRBJ2-1,CASSLGSVDNEQVF,TGTGCCAGTAGTTTAGGCTCAGTTGACAATGAGCAGGTCTTC
.,TRBV28,.,TRBJ2-7,CAIGLGTAVHEQYF,TGTGCCATCGGATTAGGGACGGCTGTCCACGAACAGTACTTC
.,TRBV6-6,.,TRBJ1-2,CASRDSNYCYIF,TGTGCCAGCAGGGACAGTAACTATTGCTACATCTTC
once,TRBV16,.,TRBJ1-2,CTSSQSWAGYTF,TGTACCAGCAGCCAATCCTGGGCCGGCTACACCTTC
.,TRBV11-1,.,TRBJ2-3,CASGFGGSSVGLPTDTQYF,TGTGCCAGCGGCTTTGGGGGAAGCTCTGTTGGACTCCCCACAGATACGCAGTATTTT
.,TRBV6-5,.,TRBJ2-7,CACRPGLSYEQYF,TGTGCCTGCAGGCCAGGACTCTCCTACGAGCAGTACTTC
.,TRBV10-3,.,TRBJ1-1,CAVTSGENTEAFF,TGTGCCGTCACAAGTGGGGAGAACACTGAAGCTTTCTTT
.,TRBV4-2,TRBD1,TRBJ2-3,CASSQGQGATTDTQYF,TGTGCCAGCAGCCAAGGCCAGGGGGCGACCACAGATACGCAGTATTTT
.,TRBV4-2,TRBD1,TRBJ2-1,CASCLRDSQGIHEQFF,TGTGCCAGCTGCCTCCGGGACAGTCAGGGTATTCATGAGCAGTTCTTC
large,TRBV11-3,TRBD2,TRBJ2-1,CASSLGREGLDEQFF,TGTGCCAGCAGCTTAGGGCGGGAGGGTCTGGATGAGCAGTTCTTC
.,TRBV12-3/TRBV12-4,.,TRBJ2-2,CAGSSGQGRAAGELFF,TGTGCCGGCAGTTCAGGGCAGGGGAGAGCGGCCGGGGAGCTGTTTTTC
.,TRBV6-2/TRBV6-3,.,TRBJ1-1,CACSYSPYRVGTEAFF,TGTGCCTGCAGTTACTCACCTTACAGGGTGGGGACTGAAGCCTTCTTT
once,TRBV12-3/TRBV12-4,.,TRBJ1-2,CASNSGGMGYTF,TGCGCCAGCAACTCTGGAGGTATGGGCTACACCTTC
.,TRBV19,TRBD2,TRBJ2-1,CASSIVGRTSSNSNEQFF,TGTGCCAGTAGTATAGTGGGGCGGACTAGTAGCAACAGCAATGAGCAGTTCTTC
.,TRBV4-2,TRBD1,TRBJ2-1,CASSHTEGQGNNEQFF,TGTGCCAGTAGCCACACCGAGGGACAGGGGAACAATGAGCAGTTCTTC
many,TRBV11-2,TRBD1,TRBJ2-1,CASSYATGEKFF,TGTGCCAGCAGCTACGCGACAGGGGAGAAATTCTTC